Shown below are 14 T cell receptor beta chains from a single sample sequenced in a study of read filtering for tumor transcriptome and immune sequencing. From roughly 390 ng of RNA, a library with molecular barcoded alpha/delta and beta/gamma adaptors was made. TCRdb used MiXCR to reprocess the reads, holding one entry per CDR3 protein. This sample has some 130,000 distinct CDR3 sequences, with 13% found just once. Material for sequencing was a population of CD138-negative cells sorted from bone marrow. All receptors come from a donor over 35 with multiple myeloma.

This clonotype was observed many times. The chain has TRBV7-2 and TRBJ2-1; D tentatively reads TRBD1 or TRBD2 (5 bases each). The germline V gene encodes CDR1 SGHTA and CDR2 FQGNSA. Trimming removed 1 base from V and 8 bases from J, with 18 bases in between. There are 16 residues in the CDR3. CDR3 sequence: CASSLGGGFQGDEQFF. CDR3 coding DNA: TGTGCCAGCAGCTTAGGTGGGGGTTTCCAAGGGGATGAGCAGTTCTTC.

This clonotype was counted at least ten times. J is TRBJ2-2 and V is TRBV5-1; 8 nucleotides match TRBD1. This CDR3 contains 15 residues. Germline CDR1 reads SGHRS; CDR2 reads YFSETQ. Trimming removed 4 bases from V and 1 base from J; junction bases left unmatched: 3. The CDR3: CASSPGQGNTGELFF. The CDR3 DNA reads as TGCGCCAGCAGCCCTGGACAGGGGAACACCGGGGAGCTGTTTTTT.

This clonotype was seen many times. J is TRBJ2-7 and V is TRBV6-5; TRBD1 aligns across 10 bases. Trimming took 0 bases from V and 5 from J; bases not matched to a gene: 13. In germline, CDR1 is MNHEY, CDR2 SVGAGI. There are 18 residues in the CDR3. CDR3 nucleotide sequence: TGTGCCAGCAGTTACTCGATAGTTCGGGGACAGGGGAACGACGAGCAGTACTTC. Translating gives CASSYSIVRGQGNDEQYF.

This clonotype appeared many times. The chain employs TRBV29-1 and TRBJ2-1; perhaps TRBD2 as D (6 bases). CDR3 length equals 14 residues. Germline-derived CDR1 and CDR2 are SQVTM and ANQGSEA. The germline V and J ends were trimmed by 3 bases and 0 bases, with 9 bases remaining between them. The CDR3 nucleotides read TGCAGCGTTGAGGGGGGTAGCTCCTACAATGAGCAGTTCTTC. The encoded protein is CSVEGGSSYNEQFF.

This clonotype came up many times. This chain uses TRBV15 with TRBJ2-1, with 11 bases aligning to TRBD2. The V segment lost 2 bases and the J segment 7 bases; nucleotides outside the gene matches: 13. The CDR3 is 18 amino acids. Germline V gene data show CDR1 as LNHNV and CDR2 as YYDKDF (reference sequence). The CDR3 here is CATSRHHLSGRGRNEQFF. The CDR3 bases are TGTGCCACCAGCAGACACCATCTTAGCGGGAGGGGAAGGAATGAGCAGTTCTTC. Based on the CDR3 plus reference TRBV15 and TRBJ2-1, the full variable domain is DAMVIQNPRYQVTQFGKPVTLSCSQTLNHNVMYWYQQKSSQAPKLLFHYYDKDFNNEADTPDNFQSRRPNTSFCFLDIRSPGLGDTAMYLCATSRHHLSGRGRNEQFFGPGTRLTVL.

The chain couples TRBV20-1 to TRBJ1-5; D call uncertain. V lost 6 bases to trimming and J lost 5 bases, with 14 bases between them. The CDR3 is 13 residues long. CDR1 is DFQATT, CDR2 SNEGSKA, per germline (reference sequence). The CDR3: CSATPGNYQPQHF. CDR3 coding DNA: TGCAGTGCAACCCCGGGGAACTATCAGCCCCAGCATTTT.

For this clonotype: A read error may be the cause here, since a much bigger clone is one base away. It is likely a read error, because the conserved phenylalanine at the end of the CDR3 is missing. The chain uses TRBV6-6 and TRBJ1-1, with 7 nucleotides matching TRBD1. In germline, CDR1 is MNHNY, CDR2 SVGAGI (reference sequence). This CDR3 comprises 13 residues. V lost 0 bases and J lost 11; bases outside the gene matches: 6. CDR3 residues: CASSYSKTGKAFL. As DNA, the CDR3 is TGTGCCAGCAGTTACTCGAAGACAGGGAAGGCTTTCCTT.

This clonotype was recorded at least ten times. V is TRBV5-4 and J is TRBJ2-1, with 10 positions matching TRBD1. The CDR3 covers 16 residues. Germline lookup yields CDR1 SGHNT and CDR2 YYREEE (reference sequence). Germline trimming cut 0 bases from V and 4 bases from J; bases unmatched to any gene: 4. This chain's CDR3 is CASSLGGQGTYNEQFF. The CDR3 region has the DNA TGTGCCAGCAGCTTGGGGGGACAGGGGACTTACAATGAGCAGTTCTTC.

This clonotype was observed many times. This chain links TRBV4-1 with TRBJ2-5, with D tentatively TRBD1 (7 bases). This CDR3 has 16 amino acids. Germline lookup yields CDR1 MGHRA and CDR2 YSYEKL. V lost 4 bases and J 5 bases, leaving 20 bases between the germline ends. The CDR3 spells CASSRGGGGALETQYF. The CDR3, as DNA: TGCGCCAGCAGCCGAGGTGGAGGGGGCGCTTTGGAGACCCAGTACTTC.

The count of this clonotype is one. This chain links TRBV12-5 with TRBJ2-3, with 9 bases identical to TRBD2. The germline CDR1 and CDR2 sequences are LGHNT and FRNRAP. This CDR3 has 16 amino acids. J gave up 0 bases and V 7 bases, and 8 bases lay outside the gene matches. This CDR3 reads CASAIGTSRSTDTQYF. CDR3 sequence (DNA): TGTGCTAGTGCCATTGGGACTAGCCGAAGCACAGATACGCAGTATTTT. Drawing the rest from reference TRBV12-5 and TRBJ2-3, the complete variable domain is DARVTQTPRHKVTEMGQEVTMRCQPILGHNTVFWYRQTMMQGLELLAYFRNRAPLDDSGMPKDRFSAEMPDATLATLKIQPSEPRDSAVYFCASAIGTSRSTDTQYFGPGTRLTVL.

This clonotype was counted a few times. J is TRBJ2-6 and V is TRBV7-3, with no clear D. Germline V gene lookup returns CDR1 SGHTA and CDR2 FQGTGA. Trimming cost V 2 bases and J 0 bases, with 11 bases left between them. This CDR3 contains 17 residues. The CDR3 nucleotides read TGTGCCAGCAGCTTAGACCCCGTTGGCTCTGGGGCCAACGTCCTGACTTTC. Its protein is CASSLDPVGSGANVLTF.

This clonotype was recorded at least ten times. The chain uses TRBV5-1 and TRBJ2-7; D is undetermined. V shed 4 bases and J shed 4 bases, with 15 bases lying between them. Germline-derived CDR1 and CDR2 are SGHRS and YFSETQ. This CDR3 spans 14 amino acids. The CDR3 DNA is TGCGCCAGCAGCCCGACCAGCCGCGCGTACGAGCAGTACTTC. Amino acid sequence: CASSPTSRAYEQYF. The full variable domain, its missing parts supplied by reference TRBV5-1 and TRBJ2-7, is KAGVTQTPRYLIKTRGQQVTLSCSPISGHRSVSWYQQTPGQGLQFLFEYFSETQRNKGNFPGRFSGRQFSNSRSEMNVSTLELGDSALYLCASSPTSRAYEQYFGPGTRLTVT.

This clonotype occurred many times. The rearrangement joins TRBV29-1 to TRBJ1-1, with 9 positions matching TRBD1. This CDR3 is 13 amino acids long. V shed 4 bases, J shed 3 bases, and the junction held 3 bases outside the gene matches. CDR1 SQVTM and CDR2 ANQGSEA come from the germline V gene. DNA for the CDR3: TGCAGCGTTGCGGGACAGGGTCACACTGAAGCTTTCTTT. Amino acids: CSVAGQGHTEAFF.

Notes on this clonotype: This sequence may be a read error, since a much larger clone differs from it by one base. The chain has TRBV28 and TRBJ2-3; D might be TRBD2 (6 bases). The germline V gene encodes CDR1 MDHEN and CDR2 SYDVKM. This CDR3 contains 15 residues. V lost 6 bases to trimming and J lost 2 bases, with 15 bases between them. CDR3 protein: CASRSPGGTTDTQYF. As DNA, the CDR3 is TGTGCCAGCAGATCCCCAGGAGGGACCACAGATACGCAGTATTTT.